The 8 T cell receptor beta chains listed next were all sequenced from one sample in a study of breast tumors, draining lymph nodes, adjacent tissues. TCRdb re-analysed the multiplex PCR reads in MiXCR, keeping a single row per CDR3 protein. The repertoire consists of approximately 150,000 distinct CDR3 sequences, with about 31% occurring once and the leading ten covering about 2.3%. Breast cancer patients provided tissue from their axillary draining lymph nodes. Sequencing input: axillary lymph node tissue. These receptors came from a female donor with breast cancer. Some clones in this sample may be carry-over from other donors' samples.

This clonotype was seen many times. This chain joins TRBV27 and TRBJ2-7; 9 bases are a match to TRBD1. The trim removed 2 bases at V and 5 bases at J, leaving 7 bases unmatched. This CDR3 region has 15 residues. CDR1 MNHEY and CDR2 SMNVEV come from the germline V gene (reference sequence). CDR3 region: CASSLIGQGNDEQYF. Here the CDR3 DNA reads TGTGCCAGCAGTTTAATAGGACAGGGGAACGACGAGCAGTACTTC.

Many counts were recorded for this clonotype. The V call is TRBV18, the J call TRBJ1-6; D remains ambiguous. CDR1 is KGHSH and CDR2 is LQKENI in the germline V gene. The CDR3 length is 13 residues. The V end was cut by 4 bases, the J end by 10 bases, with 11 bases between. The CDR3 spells CASSQGSVSPLHF. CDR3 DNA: TGTGCCAGCTCACAGGGTAGTGTATCACCCCTCCACTTT.

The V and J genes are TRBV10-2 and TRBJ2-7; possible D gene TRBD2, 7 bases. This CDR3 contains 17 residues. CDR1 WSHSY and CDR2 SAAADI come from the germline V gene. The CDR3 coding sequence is TGCGCCAGCAGTGAGTCACAGGACGGGGGGCGCTTATACGAGCAGTGCGTC. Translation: CASSESQDGGRLYEQCV.

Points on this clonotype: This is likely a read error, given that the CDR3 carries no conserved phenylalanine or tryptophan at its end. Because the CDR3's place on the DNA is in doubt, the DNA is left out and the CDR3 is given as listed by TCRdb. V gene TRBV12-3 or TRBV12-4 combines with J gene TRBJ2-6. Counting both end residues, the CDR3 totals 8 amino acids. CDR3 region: CASSFLTS.

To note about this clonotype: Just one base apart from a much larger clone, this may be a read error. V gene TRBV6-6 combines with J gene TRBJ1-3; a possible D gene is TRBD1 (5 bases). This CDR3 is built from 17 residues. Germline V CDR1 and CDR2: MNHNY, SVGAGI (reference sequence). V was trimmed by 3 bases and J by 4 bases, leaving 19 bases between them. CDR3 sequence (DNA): TGTGCCAGCAGTTATCTGGGGACGTCTATCTTGGGAAACACCATATATTTT. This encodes CASSYLGTSILGNTIYF.

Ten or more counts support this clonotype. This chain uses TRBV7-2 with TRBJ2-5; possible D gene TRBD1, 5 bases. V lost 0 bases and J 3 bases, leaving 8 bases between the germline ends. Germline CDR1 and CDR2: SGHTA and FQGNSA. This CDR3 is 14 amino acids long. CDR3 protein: CASSLAGAKETQYF. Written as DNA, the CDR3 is TGTGCCAGCAGCTTAGCAGGGGCGAAAGAGACCCAGTACTTC.

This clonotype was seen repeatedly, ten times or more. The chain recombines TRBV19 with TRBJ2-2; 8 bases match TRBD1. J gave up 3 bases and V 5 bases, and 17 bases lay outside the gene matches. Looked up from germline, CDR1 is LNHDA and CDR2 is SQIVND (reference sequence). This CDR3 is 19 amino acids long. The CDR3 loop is CASSSKTGATARYTGELFF. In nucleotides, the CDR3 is TGTGCCAGTAGTTCTAAGACAGGGGCCACGGCCAGGTACACCGGGGAGCTGTTTTTT.

The CDR3 here is CASSWDLPLHF. The CDR3 nucleotides read TGTGCCAGCTCGTGGGATTTGCCCCTCCACTTT. This chain connects TRBV6-6 to TRBJ1-6; D unclear. V was trimmed by 8 bases and J by 13 bases, leaving 12 bases between them. Per the germline V gene, CDR1 is MNHNY and CDR2 is SVGAGI (reference sequence). The CDR3 spans 11 residues.